This T cell receptor beta chain was recorded in a study of Graves' ophthalmopathy and Graves' hyperthyroidism. This clonotype came up many times. In germline, CDR1 is MNHEY, CDR2 SVGAGI. The ends were cut back, 2 bases at V and 1 base at J, with 6 bases in the middle. This CDR3 is 14 amino acids long. Ophthalmopathy donors' eye disease showed moderate-to-severe activity, CAS of at least 3, NOSPECS of at least 4 and duration under 3 months. TCR beta CDR3 regions were amplified from RNA transcripts. Following a first-round RT-PCR that used HTBI primers, a second-round multiplex PCR was carried out. TCRdb analysed the multiplex PCR reads with MiXCR anew, one entry per CDR3 protein. This table has about 500,000 distinct CDR3 sequences, over 13% appearing once.

The V gene is TRBV6-5, the J gene TRBJ1-5; D gene unclear. This receptor was identified in a woman in her 30s with Graves' ophthalmopathy. Sequenced: blood. CDR3 DNA sequence: TGTGCCAGCAGTTACAGGAGCAGCAATCAGCCCCAGCATTTT. Protein product: CASSYRSSNQPQHF.